The present entry profiles one TCR beta chain with its context. Its antigen is unidentified. This specimen belongs to a study of cytomegalovirus exposure and HLA in healthy donors. PCR used 60 Vbeta primers and 13 Jbeta primers. Assay: immunoSEQ multiplex PCR; the TCRdb copy retains only in-frame clones and omits some. The sample has fewer than 130,000 clones; around 79% are singletons. This CDR3 region has 17 residues. The germline V gene has CDR1 MGHRA and CDR2 YSYEKL. Trimming removed 2 bases from V and 5 bases from J, with 16 bases in between. Findings of the study overall: Available immune exposure information was restricted to CMV serostatus only. Later, an analysis found that common viral pathogens appeared to be linked with several of the most significant clusters. In a later analysis, a genetic analysis reported fewer productive-TCR N-insertions in an Asian-associated ancestry cluster than the cohort average.

The specimen sequenced was PBMCs. The clonotype was recovered from a woman in her twenties or thirties in good health and CMV-seronegative. V gene TRBV4-1 combines with J gene TRBJ2-6; tentative D call: TRBD2 (6 bases). The CDR3 bases are TGCGCCAGCAGCCAACAAACAGGCGCGGGAAGGGCCAACGTCCTGACTTTC. Translation: CASSQQTGAGRANVLTF.